Shown below are 3 T cell receptor beta chains from a single sample sequenced in a study of blood T cell repertoires in COVID-19. Profiled with immunoSEQ multiplex PCR; TCRdb holds only in-frame clones, not every one. Found here are fewer than 300,000 clones, roughly 86% of them singletons; the top ten hold 9% to 9.5%. The sequenced sample consisted of peripheral blood. Receptors were obtained from a man aged 18 to 29 with active or convalescent COVID-19.

CDR3 residues: CASCAGTGESSPLHF. In DNA, the CDR3 is TGTGCCAGCTGCGCCGGGACAGGGGAATCTTCACCCCTCCACTTT. The genes are TRBV6-5 and TRBJ1-6, with 10 nucleotides matching TRBD1. The germline V gene encodes CDR1 MNHEY and CDR2 SVGAGI. V lost 8 bases to trimming and J lost 9 bases; unmatched junction nucleotides: 10. The CDR3 loop spans 15 amino acids.

Worth noting for this clone: The sample has other DNA sequences that encode this CDR3 too. This chain connects TRBV7-9 to TRBJ1-1; a weak D match, TRBD1 (6 bases). The V and J ends lost 2 bases and 5 bases respectively, with 12 bases between them. CDR1 is SEHNR, CDR2 FQNEAQ, per germline (reference sequence). CDR3 length: 14 amino acids. The CDR3 region has the DNA TGTGCCAGCAGCTTATCAGGGGAGGGGACTGAAGCTTTCTTT. It is translated as CASSLSGEGTEAFF. The variable domain in full, completed from reference TRBV7-9 and TRBJ1-1, reads DTGVSQNPRHKITKRGQNVTFRCDPISEHNRLYWYRQTLGQGPEFLTYFQNEAQLEKSRLLSDRFSAERPKGSFSTLEIQRTEQGDSAMYLCASSLSGEGTEAFFGQGTRLTVV.

Written as DNA, the CDR3 is TGTGCCAGCAGTGTACGACAGGGGGCGGCTAATGAAAAACTGTTTTTT. Residues: CASSVRQGAANEKLFF. This chain links TRBV6-1 with TRBJ1-4, with 10 bases lining up with TRBD1. The trim removed 4 bases at V and 3 bases at J, leaving 5 bases unmatched. CDR3 size: 16 residues. CDR1 is MNHNS and CDR2 is SASEGT in the germline V gene.